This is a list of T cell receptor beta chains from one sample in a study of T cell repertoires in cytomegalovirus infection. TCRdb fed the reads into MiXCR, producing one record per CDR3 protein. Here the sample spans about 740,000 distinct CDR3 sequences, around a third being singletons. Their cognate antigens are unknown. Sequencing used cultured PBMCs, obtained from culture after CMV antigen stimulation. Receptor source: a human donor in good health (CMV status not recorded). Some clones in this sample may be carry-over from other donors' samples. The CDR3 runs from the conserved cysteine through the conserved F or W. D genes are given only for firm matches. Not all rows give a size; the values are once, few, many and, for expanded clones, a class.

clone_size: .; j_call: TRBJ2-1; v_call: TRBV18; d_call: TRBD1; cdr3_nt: TGTGCCAGCTCACCACTAAGGGGGCTTTACAATGAGCAGTTCTTC; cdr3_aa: CASSPLRGLYNEQFF
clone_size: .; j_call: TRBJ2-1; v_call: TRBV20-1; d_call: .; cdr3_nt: TGCAGTGCCCTACTGGGGGGCTACAACAATGAGCAGTTCTTC; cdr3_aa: CSALLGGYNNEQFF
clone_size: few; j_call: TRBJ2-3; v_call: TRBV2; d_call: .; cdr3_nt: TGTGCCATCCAGGGGAGAACGCCGTTTATTCCAGATACGCAGTATTTT; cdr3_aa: CAIQGRTPFIPDTQYF
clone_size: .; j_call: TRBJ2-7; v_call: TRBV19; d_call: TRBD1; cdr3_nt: TGTGCCAGTCGACAGGGGACCTACGAGCAGTACTTC; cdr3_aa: CASRQGTYEQYF
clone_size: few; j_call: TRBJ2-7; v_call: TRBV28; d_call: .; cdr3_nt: TGTGCCAGCAGCCAGGGGACCATCGGGACCTACGAGCAGTACTTC; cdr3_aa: CASSQGTIGTYEQYF
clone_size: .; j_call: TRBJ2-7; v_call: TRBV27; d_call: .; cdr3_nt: TGTGCCAGCAGTTCGGGACGGAGCCTAGGCGAGCAGTACTTC; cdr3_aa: CASSSGRSLGEQYF
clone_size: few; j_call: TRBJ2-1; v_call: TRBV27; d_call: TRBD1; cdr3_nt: TGTGCCAGCAGTTCCCCGGGACAGGGATTAAATGAGCAGTTCTTC; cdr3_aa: CASSSPGQGLNEQFF
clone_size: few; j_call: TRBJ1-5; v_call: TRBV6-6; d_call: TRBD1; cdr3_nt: TGTGCCAGCAGCGACTTTCCGACAGGGTCAAATCAGCCCCAGCATTTT; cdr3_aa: CASSDFPTGSNQPQHF
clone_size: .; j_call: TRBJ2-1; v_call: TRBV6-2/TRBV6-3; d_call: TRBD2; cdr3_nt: TGTGCCAGCAGCCAACTAGCGGGAATCATAAATGAGCAGTTCTTC; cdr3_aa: CASSQLAGIINEQFF
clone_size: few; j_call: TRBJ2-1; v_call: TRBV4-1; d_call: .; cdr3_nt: TGCGCCAGCAGCCAAGGGCTGGGCCAGTTCTTC; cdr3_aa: CASSQGLGQFF
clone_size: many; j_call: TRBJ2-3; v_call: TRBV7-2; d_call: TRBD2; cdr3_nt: TGTGCCAGCAGCTTAACTAGCGGGGGGGCCTCCAGCACAGATACGCAGTATTTT; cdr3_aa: CASSLTSGGASSTDTQYF
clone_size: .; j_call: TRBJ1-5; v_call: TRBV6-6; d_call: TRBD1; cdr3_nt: TGTGCCACCCCCGGGACAGGGGGCGCCGGTCAGCCCCAGCATTTT; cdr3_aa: CATPGTGGAGQPQHF
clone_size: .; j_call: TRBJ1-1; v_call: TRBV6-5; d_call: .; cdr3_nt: TGTGCCAGCAGTCCCCGACAGATAAAAATGAACACTGAAGCTTTCTTT; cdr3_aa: CASSPRQIKMNTEAFF
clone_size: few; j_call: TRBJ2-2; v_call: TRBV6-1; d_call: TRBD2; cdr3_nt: TGTGCCAGCAGAAGAGCGGGGATCACCGGGGAGCTGTTTTTT; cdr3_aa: CASRRAGITGELFF
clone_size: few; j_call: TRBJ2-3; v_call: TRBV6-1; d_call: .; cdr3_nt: TGTGCCAGCAGTGTCACATCCCTCGGTTTGGATACGCAGTATTTT; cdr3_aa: CASSVTSLGLDTQYF
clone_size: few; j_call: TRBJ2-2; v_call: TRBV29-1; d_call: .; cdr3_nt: TGCAGCGCAGAGACAGTAAACACCGGGGAGCTGTTTTTT; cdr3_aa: CSAETVNTGELFF
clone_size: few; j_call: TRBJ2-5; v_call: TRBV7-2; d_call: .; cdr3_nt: TGTGCCAGCAGCTTAGGTGCCAGGGATCCAGAGACCCAGTACTTC; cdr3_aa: CASSLGARDPETQYF
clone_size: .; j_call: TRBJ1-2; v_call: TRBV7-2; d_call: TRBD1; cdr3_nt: TGTGCCAGCAGCTATACAGGGGGCGGAAACTATGGCTACACCTTC; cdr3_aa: CASSYTGGGNYGYTF
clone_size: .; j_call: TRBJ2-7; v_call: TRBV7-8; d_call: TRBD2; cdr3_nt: TGTGCCAGCAGCCAAGGGGCTAGCGGCCCCTACGAGCAGTACTTC; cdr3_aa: CASSQGASGPYEQYF
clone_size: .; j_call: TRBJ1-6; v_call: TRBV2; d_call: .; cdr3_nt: TGTGCCAGCAGTCCACAGGGCCCTGTTTTACCCCTCCACTTT; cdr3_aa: CASSPQGPVLPLHF
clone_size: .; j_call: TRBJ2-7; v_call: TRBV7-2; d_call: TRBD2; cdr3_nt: TGTGCCAGCAGAAGCACTAGCGGGGGGTGGTACGAGCAGTACTTC; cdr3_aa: CASRSTSGGWYEQYF
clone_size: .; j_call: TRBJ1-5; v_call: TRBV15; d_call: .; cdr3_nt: TGTGCCACCAGCAGAGATAGAGGTCCCAATCAGCCCCAGCATTTT; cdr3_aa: CATSRDRGPNQPQHF